This T cell receptor (beta chain) was sequenced in a study of blood T cell repertoires in COVID-19. J was trimmed by 4 bases and V by 3 bases; bases with no gene match: 3. This CDR3 is built from 14 residues. In germline, CDR1 is SGHDN, CDR2 FVKESK. Sequenced by immunoSEQ multiplex PCR; TCRdb stores in-frame clones only, minus some. The top ten clones hold 4% to 5% of a sample with approximately 260,000 clones, 89% of them seen once. The genes are TRBV14 and TRBJ1-1; 9 positions agree with TRBD1. The sequence was collected from a middle-aged woman who had recovered from COVID-19. Material: peripheral blood. The CDR3 sequence is CASSQMTGGTEAFF. CDR3 DNA sequence: TGTGCCAGCAGCCAGATGACAGGGGGCACTGAAGCTTTCTTT.